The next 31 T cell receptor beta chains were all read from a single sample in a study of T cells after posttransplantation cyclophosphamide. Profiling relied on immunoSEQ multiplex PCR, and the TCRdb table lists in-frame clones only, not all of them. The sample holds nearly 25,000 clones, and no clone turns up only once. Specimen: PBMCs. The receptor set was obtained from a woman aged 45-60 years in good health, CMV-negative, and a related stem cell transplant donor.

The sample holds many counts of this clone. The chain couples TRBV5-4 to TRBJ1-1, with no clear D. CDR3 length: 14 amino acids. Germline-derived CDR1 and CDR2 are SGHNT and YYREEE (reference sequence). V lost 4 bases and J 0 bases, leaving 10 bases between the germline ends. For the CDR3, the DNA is TGTGCCAGCAGCCGGCGGGAAGTGAACACTGAAGCTTTCTTT. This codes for CASSRREVNTEAFF.

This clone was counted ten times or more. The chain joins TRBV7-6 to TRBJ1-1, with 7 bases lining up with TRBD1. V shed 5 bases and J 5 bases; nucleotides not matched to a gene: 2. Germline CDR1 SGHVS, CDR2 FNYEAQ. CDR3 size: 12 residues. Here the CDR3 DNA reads TGTGCCAGCAGCCCAGGGGGAACTGAAGCTTTCTTT. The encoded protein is CASSPGGTEAFF.

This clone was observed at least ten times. CDR3 bases: TGTGCCAGCAGCGTAGGGCTAGCGGGGGGTGGCGAGCAGTACTTC. Translated: CASSVGLAGGGEQYF. J is TRBJ2-7 and V is TRBV9; 11 bases agree with TRBD2. The CDR3 has 15 amino acids. Trimming took 0 bases from V and 6 from J; bases not matched to a gene: 5. Germline assignment: CDR1 SGDLS and CDR2 YYNGEE.

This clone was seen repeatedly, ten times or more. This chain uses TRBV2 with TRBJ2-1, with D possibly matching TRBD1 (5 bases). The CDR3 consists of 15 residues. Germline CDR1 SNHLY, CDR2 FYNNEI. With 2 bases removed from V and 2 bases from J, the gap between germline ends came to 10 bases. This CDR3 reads CASSETGHTYNEQFF. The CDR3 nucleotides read TGTGCCAGCAGTGAAACAGGTCATACCTACAATGAGCAGTTCTTC.

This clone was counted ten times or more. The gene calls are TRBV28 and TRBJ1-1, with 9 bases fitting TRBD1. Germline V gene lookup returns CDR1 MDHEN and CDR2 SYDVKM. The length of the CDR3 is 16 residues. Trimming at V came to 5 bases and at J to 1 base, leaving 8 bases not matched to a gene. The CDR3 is CASSNQQGAWNTEAFF. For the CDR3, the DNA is TGTGCCAGCAGTAACCAACAGGGGGCGTGGAACACTGAAGCTTTCTTT.

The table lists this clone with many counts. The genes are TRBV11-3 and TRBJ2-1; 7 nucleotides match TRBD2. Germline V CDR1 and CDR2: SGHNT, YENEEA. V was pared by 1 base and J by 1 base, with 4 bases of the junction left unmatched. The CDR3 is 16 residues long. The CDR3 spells CASSLGGGVSYNEQFF. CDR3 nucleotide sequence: TGTGCCAGCAGCTTAGGCGGGGGTGTTTCCTACAATGAGCAGTTCTTC.

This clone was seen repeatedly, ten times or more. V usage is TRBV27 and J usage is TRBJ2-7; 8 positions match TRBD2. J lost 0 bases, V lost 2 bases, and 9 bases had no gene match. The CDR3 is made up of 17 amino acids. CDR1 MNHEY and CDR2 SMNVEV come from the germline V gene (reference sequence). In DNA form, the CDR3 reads TGTGCCAGCAGTTTACGCGTAGCGGGGATTATCTCCTACGAGCAGTACTTC. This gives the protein CASSLRVAGIISYEQYF.

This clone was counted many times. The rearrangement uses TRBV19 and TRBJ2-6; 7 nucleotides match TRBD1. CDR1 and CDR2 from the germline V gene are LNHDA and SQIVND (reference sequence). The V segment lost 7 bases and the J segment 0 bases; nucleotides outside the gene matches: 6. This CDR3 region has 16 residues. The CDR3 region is CASKDRSISGANVLTF. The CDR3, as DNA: TGTGCCAGTAAGGACAGGTCGATCTCTGGGGCCAACGTCCTGACTTTC.

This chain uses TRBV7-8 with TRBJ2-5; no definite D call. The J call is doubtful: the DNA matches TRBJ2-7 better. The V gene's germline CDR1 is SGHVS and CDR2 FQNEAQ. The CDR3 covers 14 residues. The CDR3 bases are TGTGCCAGCAGCTTTAATAGTCTCCTGGGCGAGCAGTACTTC. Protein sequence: CASSFNSLLGEQYF.

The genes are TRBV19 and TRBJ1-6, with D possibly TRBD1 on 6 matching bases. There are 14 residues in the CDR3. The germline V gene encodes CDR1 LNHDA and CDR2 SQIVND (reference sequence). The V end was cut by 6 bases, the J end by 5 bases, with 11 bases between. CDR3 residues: CASRSGQNNSPLHF. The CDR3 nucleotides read TGTGCCAGTAGATCGGGACAAAATAATTCACCCCTCCACTTT.

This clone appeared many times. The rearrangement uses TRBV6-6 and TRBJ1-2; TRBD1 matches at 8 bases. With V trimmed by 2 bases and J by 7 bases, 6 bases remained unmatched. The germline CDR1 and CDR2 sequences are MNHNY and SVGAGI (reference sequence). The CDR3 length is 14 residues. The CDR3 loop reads CASSYGTGKGGYTF. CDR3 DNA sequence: TGTGCCAGCAGTTACGGGACAGGCAAAGGTGGCTACACCTTC.

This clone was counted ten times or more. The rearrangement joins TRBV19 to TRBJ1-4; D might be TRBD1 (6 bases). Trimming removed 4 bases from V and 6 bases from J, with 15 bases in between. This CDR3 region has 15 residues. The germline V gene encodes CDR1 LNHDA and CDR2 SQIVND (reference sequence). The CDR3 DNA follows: TGTGCCAGTAGTAGAGGGGGGGCAGGTGATGAAAAACTGTTTTTT. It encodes CASSRGGAGDEKLFF.

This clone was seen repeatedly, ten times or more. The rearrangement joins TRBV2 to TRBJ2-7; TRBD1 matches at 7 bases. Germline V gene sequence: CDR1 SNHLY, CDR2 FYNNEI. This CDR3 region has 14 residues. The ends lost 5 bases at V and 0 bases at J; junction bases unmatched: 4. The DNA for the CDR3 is TGTGCCAGCAGTTTACAGGGGCCCTCCTACGAGCAGTACTTC. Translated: CASSLQGPSYEQYF. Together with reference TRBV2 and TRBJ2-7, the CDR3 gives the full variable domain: EPEVTQTPSHQVTQMGQEVILRCVPISNHLYFYWYRQILGQKVEFLVSFYNNEISEKSEIFDDQFSVERPDGSNFTLKIRSTKLEDSAMYFCASSLQGPSYEQYFGPGTRLTVT.

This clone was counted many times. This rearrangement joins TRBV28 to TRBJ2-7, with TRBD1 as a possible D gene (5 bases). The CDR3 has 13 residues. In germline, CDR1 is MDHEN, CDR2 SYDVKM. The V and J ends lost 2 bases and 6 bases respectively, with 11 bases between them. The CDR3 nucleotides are TGTGCCAGCAGTTTAATGGGGCGGAGCGAGCAGTACTTC. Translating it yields CASSLMGRSEQYF. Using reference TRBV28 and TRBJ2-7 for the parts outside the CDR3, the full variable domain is DVKVTQSSRYLVKRTGEKVFLECVQDMDHENMFWYRQDPGLGLRLIYFSYDVKMKEKGDIPEGYSVSREKKERFSLILESASTNQTSMYLCASSLMGRSEQYFGPGTRLTVT.

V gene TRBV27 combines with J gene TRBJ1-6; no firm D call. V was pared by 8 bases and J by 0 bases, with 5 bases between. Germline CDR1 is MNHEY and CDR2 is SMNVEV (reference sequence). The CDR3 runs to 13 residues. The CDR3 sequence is CASRSSYNSPLHF. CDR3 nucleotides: TGTGCCAGCCGCAGCTCCTATAATTCACCCCTCCACTTT.

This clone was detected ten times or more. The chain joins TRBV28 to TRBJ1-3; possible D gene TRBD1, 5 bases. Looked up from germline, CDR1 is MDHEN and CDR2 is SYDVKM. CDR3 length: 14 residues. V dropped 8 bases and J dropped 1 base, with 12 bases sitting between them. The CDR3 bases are TGTGCCAGCCTTAAGACAGCATCTGGAAACACCATATATTTT. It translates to CASLKTASGNTIYF. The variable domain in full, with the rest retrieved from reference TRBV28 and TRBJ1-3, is DVKVTQSSRYLVKRTGEKVFLECVQDMDHENMFWYRQDPGLGLRLIYFSYDVKMKEKGDIPEGYSVSREKKERFSLILESASTNQTSMYLCASLKTASGNTIYFGEGSWLTVV.

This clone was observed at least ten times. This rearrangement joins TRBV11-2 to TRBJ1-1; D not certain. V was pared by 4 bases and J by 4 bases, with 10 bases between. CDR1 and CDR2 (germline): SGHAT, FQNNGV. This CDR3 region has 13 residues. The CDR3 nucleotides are TGTGCCAGCAGCTATAGAGATCGCACTGAAGCTTTCTTT. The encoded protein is CASSYRDRTEAFF.

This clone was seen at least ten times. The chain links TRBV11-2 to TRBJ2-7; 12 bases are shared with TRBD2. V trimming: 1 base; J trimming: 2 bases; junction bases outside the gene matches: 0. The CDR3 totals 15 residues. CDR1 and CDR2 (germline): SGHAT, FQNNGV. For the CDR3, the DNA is TGTGCCAGCAGCTTAGGGACTAGCGGGGCCTACGAGCAGTACTTC. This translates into CASSLGTSGAYEQYF.

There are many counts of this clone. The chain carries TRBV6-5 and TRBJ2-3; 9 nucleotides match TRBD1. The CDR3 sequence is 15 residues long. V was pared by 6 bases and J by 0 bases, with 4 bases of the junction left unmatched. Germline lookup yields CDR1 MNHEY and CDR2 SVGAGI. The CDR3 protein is CASRSDRGSTDTQYF. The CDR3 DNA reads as TGTGCCAGCAGAAGCGACAGGGGGAGCACAGATACGCAGTATTTT.

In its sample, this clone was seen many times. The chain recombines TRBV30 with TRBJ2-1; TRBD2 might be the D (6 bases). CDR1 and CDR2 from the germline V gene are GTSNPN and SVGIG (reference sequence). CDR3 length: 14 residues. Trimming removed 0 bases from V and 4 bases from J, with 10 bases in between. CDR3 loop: CAWSVGGTYNEQFF. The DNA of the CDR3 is TGTGCCTGGAGTGTTGGGGGGACGTACAATGAGCAGTTCTTC.

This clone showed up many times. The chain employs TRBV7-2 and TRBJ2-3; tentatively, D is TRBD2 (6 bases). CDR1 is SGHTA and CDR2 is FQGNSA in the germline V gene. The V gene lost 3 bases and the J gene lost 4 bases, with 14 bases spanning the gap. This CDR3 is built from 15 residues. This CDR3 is CASSLGDRGSDTQYF. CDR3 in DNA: TGTGCCAGCAGCTTGGGGGACCGGGGGTCAGATACGCAGTATTTT.

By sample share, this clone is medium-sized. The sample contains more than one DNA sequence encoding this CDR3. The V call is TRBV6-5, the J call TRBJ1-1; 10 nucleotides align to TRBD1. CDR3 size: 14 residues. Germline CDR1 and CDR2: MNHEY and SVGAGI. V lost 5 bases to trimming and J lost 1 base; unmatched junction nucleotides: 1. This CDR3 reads CASSRTGGNTEAFF. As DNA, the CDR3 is TGTGCCAGCAGTAGGACAGGGGGGAACACTGAAGCTTTCTTT.

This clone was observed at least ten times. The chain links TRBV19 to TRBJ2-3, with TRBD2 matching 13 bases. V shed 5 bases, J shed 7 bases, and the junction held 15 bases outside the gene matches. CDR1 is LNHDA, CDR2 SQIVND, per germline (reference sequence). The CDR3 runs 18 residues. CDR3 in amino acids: CASSVARLAGGVRNTQYF. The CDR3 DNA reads TGTGCCAGTAGTGTGGCCCGACTAGCGGGAGGCGTCAGAAATACGCAGTATTTT.

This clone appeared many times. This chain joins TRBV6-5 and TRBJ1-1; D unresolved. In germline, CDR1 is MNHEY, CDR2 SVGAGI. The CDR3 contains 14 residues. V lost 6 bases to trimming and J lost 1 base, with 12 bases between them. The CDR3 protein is CASSRWGENTEAFF. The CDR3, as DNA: TGTGCCAGCAGCCGCTGGGGAGAGAACACTGAAGCTTTCTTT.

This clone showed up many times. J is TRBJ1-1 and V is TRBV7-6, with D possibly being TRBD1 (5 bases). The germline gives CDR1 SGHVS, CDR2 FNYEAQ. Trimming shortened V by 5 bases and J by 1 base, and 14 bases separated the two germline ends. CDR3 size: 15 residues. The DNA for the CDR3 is TGTGCCAGCAGCGGGACGGGAGAACCGAACACTGAAGCTTTCTTT. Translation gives CASSGTGEPNTEAFF.

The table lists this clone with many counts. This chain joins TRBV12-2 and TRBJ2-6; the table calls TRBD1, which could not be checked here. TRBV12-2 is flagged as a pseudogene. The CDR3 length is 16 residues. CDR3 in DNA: TGTGCAAGTCGCTTCATCAGGGGGCCTGGGGCCAACGTCCTGACTTTC. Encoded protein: CASRFIRGPGANVLTF.

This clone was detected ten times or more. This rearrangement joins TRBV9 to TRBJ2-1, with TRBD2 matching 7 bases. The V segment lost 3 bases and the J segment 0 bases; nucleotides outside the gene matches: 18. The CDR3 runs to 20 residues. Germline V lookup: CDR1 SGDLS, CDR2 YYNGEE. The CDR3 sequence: CASSGRAGVPIESSYNEQFF. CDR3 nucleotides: TGTGCCAGCAGCGGGCGCGCGGGGGTTCCCATCGAAAGCTCCTACAATGAGCAGTTCTTC.

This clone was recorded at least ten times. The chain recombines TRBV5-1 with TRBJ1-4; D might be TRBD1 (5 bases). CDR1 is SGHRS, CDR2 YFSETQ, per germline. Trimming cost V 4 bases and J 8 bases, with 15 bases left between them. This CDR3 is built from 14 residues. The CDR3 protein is CASSRDLFGEKLFF. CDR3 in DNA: TGCGCCAGCAGCCGGGACTTATTTGGCGAAAAACTGTTTTTT. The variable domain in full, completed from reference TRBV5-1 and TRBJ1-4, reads KAGVTQTPRYLIKTRGQQVTLSCSPISGHRSVSWYQQTPGQGLQFLFEYFSETQRNKGNFPGRFSGRQFSNSRSEMNVSTLELGDSALYLCASSRDLFGEKLFFGSGTQLSVL.

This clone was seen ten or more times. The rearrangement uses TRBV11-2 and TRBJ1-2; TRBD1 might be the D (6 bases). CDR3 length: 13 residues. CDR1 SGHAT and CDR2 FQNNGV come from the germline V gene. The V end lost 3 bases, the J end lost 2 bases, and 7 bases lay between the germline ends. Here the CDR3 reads CASSFQGNYGYTF. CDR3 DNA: TGTGCCAGCAGCTTTCAGGGGAACTATGGCTACACCTTC.

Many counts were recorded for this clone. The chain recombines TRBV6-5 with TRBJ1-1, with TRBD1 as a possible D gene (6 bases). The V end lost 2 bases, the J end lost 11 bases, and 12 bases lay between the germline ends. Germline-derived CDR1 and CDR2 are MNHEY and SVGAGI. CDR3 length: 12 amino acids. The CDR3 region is CASSYEGGVAFF. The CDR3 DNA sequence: TGTGCCAGCAGTTACGAGGGGGGGGTGGCTTTCTTT.

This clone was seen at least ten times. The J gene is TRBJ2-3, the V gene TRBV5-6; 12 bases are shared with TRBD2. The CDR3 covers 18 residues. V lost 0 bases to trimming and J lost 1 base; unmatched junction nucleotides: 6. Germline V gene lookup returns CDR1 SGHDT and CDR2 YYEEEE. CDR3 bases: TGTGCCAGCAGCTTGGCCCCGACTAGCGGGAGAGGCACAGATACGCAGTATTTT. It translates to CASSLAPTSGRGTDTQYF.